A single sample gave rise to the 18 T cell receptor beta chains below, sequenced in a study of T-cell memory formation after mild COVID-19. TCRdb itself ran the 5' RACE reads through MiXCR, one entry per CDR3 protein. The table has roughly 450,000 distinct CDR3 sequences, 18% seen once. The sequenced sample was PBMCs or a T cell subset sorted from them (not recorded which). The origin of the receptors is a man between 18 and 35 years old who had mild COVID-19 (a few samples of this study predate the infection). Cell type and time point are not known.

In its sample, this clonotype was seen a few times. V gene TRBV4-3 combines with J gene TRBJ2-6; D might be TRBD2 (5 bases). V was pared by 3 bases and J by 0 bases, with 15 bases between. The CDR3 has 18 amino acids. CDR1 is LGHNA, CDR2 YSLEER, per germline. CDR3 sequence: CASSQTGGRSSGANVLTF. CDR3 sequence (DNA): TGCGCCAGCAGCCAGACTGGAGGTCGCTCCTCTGGGGCCAACGTCCTGACTTTC.

This clonotype was picked up many times. The V gene is TRBV12-3 or TRBV12-4, the J gene TRBJ1-1; 7 bases map to TRBD1. The V segment lost 5 bases and the J segment 4 bases; nucleotides outside the gene matches: 7. The CDR3 runs to 14 residues. CDR3 amino acids: CASSPQGGVTEAFF. In nucleotides, the CDR3 is TGTGCCAGCAGTCCGCAGGGGGGAGTCACTGAAGCTTTCTTT.

This clonotype was seen a handful of times. The gene calls are TRBV6-4 and TRBJ2-2; the match to TRBD1 covers 8 bases. The CDR3 runs to 14 residues. CDR1 and CDR2 from the germline V gene are MRHNA and SNTAGT. The V gene end was trimmed by 6 bases and the J gene end by 4 bases; junction bases not matched to a gene: 4. The CDR3 sequence is CASRGQGGTGELFF. The DNA of the CDR3 is TGTGCCAGCAGAGGACAGGGCGGCACCGGGGAGCTGTTTTTT.

The V call is TRBV7-3, the J call TRBJ2-7; TRBD2 matches at 10 bases. The V and J ends lost 0 bases and 0 bases, in that order; junction bases with no gene match: 11. This CDR3 is built from 19 residues. The germline gives CDR1 SGHTA, CDR2 FQGTGA. CDR3 in amino acids: CASSLTGLAGAGLSYEQYV. The CDR3 nucleotides are TGTGCCAGCAGCTTAACAGGGCTAGCGGGGGCCGGACTCTCCTACGAGCAGTACGTC.

The chain carries TRBV7-8 and TRBJ1-1; the D is unclear. Trimming shortened V by 6 bases and J by 3 bases, and 20 bases separated the two germline ends. Per germline, CDR1 SGHVS and CDR2 FQNEAQ. The CDR3 has 16 amino acids. CDR3 loop: CASSSPLGRGDTEAFF. For the CDR3, the DNA is TGTGCCAGCAGTTCTCCTTTAGGACGGGGTGACACTGAAGCTTTCTTT.

In this sample, this clonotype turned up a few times. The genes are TRBV21-1 and TRBJ2-1. TRBV21-1 is deemed a pseudogene. The length of the CDR3 is 14 residues. The CDR3 loop reads CASSKDAEYNEQFF. The CDR3 DNA reads TGTGCCAGCAGCAAAGACGCAGAATACAATGAGCAGTTCTTC.

The chain has TRBV24-1 and TRBJ1-2; D may be TRBD1 (5 bases). V lost 3 bases to trimming and J lost 4 bases, with 17 bases between them. Germline V lookup: CDR1 KGHDR, CDR2 SFDVKD. The CDR3 is made up of 16 amino acids. Here the CDR3 DNA reads TGTGCCACCAGTGATCCGCATACACAGGACGGCTATGGCTACACCTTC. It translates to CATSDPHTQDGYGYTF.

There are a few counts of this clonotype. The rearrangement links TRBV20-1 to TRBJ2-3; 10 nucleotides agree with TRBD1. The CDR3 is made up of 14 amino acids. V lost 0 bases to trimming and J lost 7 bases; unmatched junction nucleotides: 4. Germline V gives CDR1 DFQATT, CDR2 SNEGSKA (reference sequence). CDR3 nucleotide sequence: TGCAGTGCTAGAGATGACAGGGGGCCGAATACGCAGTATTTT. Encoded protein: CSARDDRGPNTQYF.

This chain connects TRBV3-1 to TRBJ1-2; 7 bases are shared with TRBD1. Germline V lookup: CDR1 LGHDT, CDR2 YNNKEL (reference sequence). V lost 0 bases and J lost 8; bases outside the gene matches: 9. The CDR3 extends over 15 amino acids. The CDR3 nucleotides read TGTGCCAGCAGCCAAGATGCGGCAGGGGGTTACGGCTACACCTTC. Protein product: CASSQDAAGGYGYTF.

The chain joins TRBV20-1 to TRBJ2-5; 14 positions agree with TRBD2. The CDR3 spans 17 residues. Germline V CDR1 and CDR2: DFQATT, SNEGSKA (reference sequence). V lost 1 base, J lost 4 bases, and 8 bases stayed unmatched. The CDR3 here is CSARALTSGGAGETQYF. The CDR3 region has the DNA TGCAGTGCTAGAGCCCTGACTAGCGGGGGGGCCGGAGAGACCCAGTACTTC.

The V and J genes are TRBV20-1 and TRBJ1-2; D is unresolved. CDR1 is DFQATT, CDR2 SNEGSKA, per germline (reference sequence). V dropped 3 bases and J dropped 7 bases, with 15 bases sitting between them. This CDR3 is 13 amino acids long. DNA of the CDR3: TGCAGTGCTAGTTGGGGTGGGGTTGGTGGCTACACCTTC. The encoded protein is CSASWGGVGGYTF.

The V gene is TRBV6-5, the J gene TRBJ2-3; 7 bases align to TRBD2. This CDR3 comprises 15 residues. Trimming removed 2 bases from V and 2 bases from J; junction bases left unmatched: 4. CDR1 and CDR2 from the germline V gene are MNHEY and SVGAGI. CDR3 nucleotides: TGTGCCAGCAGTTACGGGCGGGGGTCCACAGATACGCAGTATTTT. It translates to CASSYGRGSTDTQYF.

The gene calls are TRBV20-1 and TRBJ2-1; the D gene is possibly TRBD1 (5 bases). V lost 0 bases and J lost 10, with 7 bases in between. Per the germline V gene, CDR1 is DFQATT and CDR2 is SNEGSKA (reference sequence). The CDR3 is 11 amino acids. This chain's CDR3 is CSARDKGEQFF. The CDR3 DNA sequence: TGCAGTGCTAGAGATAAGGGGGAGCAGTTCTTC.

This clonotype occurred a few times. The chain is built from TRBV7-8 and TRBJ1-6, with 8 bases aligning to TRBD1. Per the germline V gene, CDR1 is SGHVS and CDR2 is FQNEAQ. V lost 1 base, J lost 10 bases, and 3 bases stayed unmatched. CDR3 size: 14 residues. The CDR3 protein is CASSLDRGESPLHF. For the CDR3, the DNA is TGTGCCAGCAGCTTAGACAGGGGGGAGTCACCCCTCCACTTT.

At least ten counts were recorded for this clonotype. The chain is built from TRBV12-3 or TRBV12-4 and TRBJ2-1; 9 bases line up with TRBD1. The J segment lost 14 bases and the V segment lost 3 bases, leaving 2 bases of the junction unmatched. CDR3 length: 11 residues. The CDR3 DNA reads TGTGCCAGCAGTTTGGGACAGGGAAAGTTCTTC. Translated, it gives CASSLGQGKFF.

This clonotype was seen only a few times. V gene TRBV7-9 combines with J gene TRBJ1-5, with unresolved D. The ends were cut back, 2 bases at V and 6 bases at J, with 8 bases in the middle. The germline V gene encodes CDR1 SEHNR and CDR2 FQNEAQ (reference sequence). The CDR3 spans 13 residues. As DNA, the CDR3 is TGTGCCAGCAGCTTATACCCTGGTCAGCCCCAGCATTTT. Its translation is CASSLYPGQPQHF.

This chain connects TRBV24-1 to TRBJ2-1; no firm D call. The CDR3 totals 12 residues. Trimming took 5 bases from V and 4 from J, leaving 5 bases between them. The V gene's germline CDR1 is KGHDR and CDR2 SFDVKD. The CDR3 reads CATSAAYNEQFF. DNA for the CDR3: TGTGCCACCAGTGCCGCTTACAATGAGCAGTTCTTC.

This clonotype occurred a few times. V is TRBV20-1 and J is TRBJ2-3, with 9 bases that match TRBD2. The germline CDR1 and CDR2 sequences are DFQATT and SNEGSKA (reference sequence). Losses at the gene ends were 1 base for V and 3 bases for J; bases not matched to a gene: 2. This CDR3 has 14 amino acids. The CDR3 sequence is CSARASGATDTQYF. CDR3 coding DNA: TGCAGTGCTAGAGCTAGCGGGGCGACAGATACGCAGTATTTT.